This entry is about one T cell receptor beta chain. Antigen specificity is unknown. TCRdb's table, derived via immunoSEQ multiplex PCR, lists solely in-frame clones and lacks some. Of around 60,000 clones listed, roughly 85% are singletons. The data originate from a study of a mutant IDH1 vaccine in newly diagnosed glioma. Study-wide background: Either 4-6 weeks after radiotherapy alone or alongside temozolomide, vaccination was begun. Regarding the study as a whole: Vaccine-induced immune responses occurred in over 80% of patients.

V shed 2 bases and J shed 3 bases, with 8 bases lying between them. This CDR3 comprises 13 residues. The germline CDR1 and CDR2 sequences are SGHRS and YFSETQ. The time point: week 23, last vaccination. Doses consisted of 300 ug of mutant IDH1 20-mer peptide each, paired with topical imiquimod. Donors had new WHO grade 3 or 4 IDH1-mutant, ATRX-lost astrocytomas. This TCR was recovered from a man aged 30 to 45 with glioma. The sequencing used PBMCs, collected from a glioma patient whose treatment included an IDH1 peptide vaccine. This sequence joins TRBV5-1 and TRBJ1-2; a weak D match, TRBD1 (6 bases). CDR3 in amino acids: CASSFEGDYGYTF. CDR3 bases: TGCGCCAGCAGCTTCGAGGGGGACTATGGCTACACCTTC.